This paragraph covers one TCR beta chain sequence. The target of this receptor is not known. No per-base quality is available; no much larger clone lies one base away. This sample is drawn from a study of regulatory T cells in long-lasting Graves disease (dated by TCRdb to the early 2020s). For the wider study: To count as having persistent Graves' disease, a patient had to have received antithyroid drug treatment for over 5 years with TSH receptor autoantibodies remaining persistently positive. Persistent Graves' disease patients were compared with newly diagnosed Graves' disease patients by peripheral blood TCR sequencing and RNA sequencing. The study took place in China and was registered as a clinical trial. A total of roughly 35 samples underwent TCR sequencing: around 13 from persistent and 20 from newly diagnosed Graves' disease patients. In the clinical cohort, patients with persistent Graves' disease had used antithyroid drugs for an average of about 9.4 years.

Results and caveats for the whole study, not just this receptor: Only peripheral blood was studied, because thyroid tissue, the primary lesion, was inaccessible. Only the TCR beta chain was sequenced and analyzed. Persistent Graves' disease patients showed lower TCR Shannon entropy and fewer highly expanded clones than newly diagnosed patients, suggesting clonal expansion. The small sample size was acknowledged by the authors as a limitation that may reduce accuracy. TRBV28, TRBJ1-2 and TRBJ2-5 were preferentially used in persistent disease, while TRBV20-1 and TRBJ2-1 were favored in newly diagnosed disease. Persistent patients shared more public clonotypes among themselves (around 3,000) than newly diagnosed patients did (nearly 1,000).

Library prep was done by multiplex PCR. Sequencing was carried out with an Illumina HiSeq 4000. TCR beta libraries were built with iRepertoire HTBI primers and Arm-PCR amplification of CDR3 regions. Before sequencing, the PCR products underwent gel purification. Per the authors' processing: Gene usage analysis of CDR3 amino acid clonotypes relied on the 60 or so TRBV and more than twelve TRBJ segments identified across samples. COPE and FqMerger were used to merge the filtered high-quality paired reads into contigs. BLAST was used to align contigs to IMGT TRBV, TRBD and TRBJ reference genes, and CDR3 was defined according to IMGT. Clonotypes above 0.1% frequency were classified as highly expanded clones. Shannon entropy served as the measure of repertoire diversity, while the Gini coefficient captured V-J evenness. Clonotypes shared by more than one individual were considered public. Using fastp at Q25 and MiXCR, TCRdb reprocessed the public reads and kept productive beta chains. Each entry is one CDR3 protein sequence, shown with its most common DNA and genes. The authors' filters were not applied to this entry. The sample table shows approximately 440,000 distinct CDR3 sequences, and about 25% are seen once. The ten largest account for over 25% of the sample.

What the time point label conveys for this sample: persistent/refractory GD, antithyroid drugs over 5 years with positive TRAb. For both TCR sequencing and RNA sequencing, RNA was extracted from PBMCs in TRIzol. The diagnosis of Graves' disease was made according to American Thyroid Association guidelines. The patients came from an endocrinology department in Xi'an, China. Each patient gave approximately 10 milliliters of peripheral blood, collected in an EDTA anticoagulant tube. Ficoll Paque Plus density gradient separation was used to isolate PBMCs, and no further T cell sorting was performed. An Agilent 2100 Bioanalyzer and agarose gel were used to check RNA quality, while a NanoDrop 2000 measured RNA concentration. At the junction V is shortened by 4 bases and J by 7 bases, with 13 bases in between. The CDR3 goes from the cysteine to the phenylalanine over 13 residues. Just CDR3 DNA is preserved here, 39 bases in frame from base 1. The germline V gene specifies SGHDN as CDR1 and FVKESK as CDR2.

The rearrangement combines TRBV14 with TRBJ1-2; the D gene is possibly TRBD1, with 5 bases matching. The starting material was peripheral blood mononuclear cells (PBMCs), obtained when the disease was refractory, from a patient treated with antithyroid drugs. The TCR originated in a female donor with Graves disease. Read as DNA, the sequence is TGTGCCAGCAGCCCGATCGGGACTTCTGGCTACACCTTC. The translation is CASSPIGTSGYTF.